These 5 T cell receptor beta chains were all obtained from the same sample, sequenced in a study of OX40 agonist ivuxolimab in advanced cancers. Generated by immunoSEQ multiplex PCR, the TCRdb table keeps only in-frame clones and is missing some. The sample lists 10,000 to 15,000 clones; under 80% were seen once. Here the sequenced sample was CD4+ or CD8+ T cells sorted from blood, taken in a trial of the OX40 agonist ivuxolimab. These receptor sequences come from an adult with an advanced solid tumor such as melanoma, head and neck, liver or kidney cancer.

The chain recombines TRBV6-5 with TRBJ1-5; 8 bases line up with TRBD1. In germline, CDR1 is MNHEY, CDR2 SVGAGI. CDR3 length equals 13 residues. Trimming at V came to 10 bases and at J to 6 bases, leaving 8 bases not matched to a gene. The CDR3 region is CATSPTGVQPQHF. DNA of the CDR3: TGTGCCACCTCCCCGACAGGGGTTCAGCCCCAGCATTTT.

V is TRBV9 and J is TRBJ2-3; weak D call: TRBD1 (5 bases). V was trimmed by 0 bases and J by 4 bases, leaving 12 bases between them. Germline V gene lookup returns CDR1 SGDLS and CDR2 YYNGEE. The CDR3 has 15 residues. CDR3 sequence reads: CASSVGLGASDTQYF. CDR3 nucleotides: TGTGCCAGCAGCGTAGGTTTAGGGGCGTCAGATACGCAGTATTTT. Looking up the rest from reference TRBV9 and TRBJ2-3 gives the full variable domain: DSGVTQTPKHLITATGQRVTLRCSPRSGDLSVYWYQQSLDQGLQFLIQYYNGEERAKGNILERFSAQQFPDLHSELNLSSLELGDSALYFCASSVGLGASDTQYFGPGTRLTVL.

This clone has just one count. V is TRBV7-3 and J is TRBJ1-1, with a possible D match to TRBD1 (5 bases). V lost 5 bases, J lost 11 bases, and 18 bases lay in between. CDR1 is SGHTA, CDR2 FQGTGA, per germline. There are 13 residues in the CDR3. In nucleotides, the CDR3 is TGTGCCAGCAGCCCTTATTTGGGGGATTGGGCTTTCTTT. The encoded protein is CASSPYLGDWAFF.

In this sample, this clone turned up once. The V call is TRBV28, the J call TRBJ2-4; 11 bases are shared with TRBD1. Trimming at V came to 4 bases and at J to 7 bases, leaving 3 bases not matched to a gene. CDR3 length: 14 residues. Germline V gives CDR1 MDHEN, CDR2 SYDVKM. In DNA form, the CDR3 reads TGTGCCAGCAGTTCAGGGACAGGGGGGAACATTCAGTACTTC. This gives the protein CASSSGTGGNIQYF.

In this sample, this clone turned up a few times. This chain links TRBV27 with TRBJ2-2, with TRBD2 matching 10 bases. This CDR3 comprises 15 residues. V lost 7 bases and J lost 4; bases outside the gene matches: 6. Looked up from germline, CDR1 is MNHEY and CDR2 is SMNVEV (reference sequence). CDR3 in amino acids: CASTPLAGSTGELFF. As DNA, the CDR3 is TGTGCCAGCACCCCACTAGCGGGGAGCACCGGGGAGCTGTTTTTT.